These 24 T cell receptor beta chains share one sample of origin, sequenced in a study of spatial heterogeneity in lung cancer (dated by TCRdb to the late 2010s). Taken with the paper, the label for time point translates to: sample taken at primary tumor resection. The library was made by 5' RACE. TCRdb records NextSeq 500 as the sequencer. TCRdb ran its own pipeline on the public reads, namely fastp trimming at Q25 and MiXCR clone calling, and kept in-frame beta chains. Every distinct CDR3 protein forms one entry, paired with its most common genes and DNA. The sample table shows some 34,000 distinct CDR3 sequences, and 6.5% to 9% are seen once. 25% to 30% of the sample rests with the top ten. The sequencing here drew on PBMCs, taken at surgery. The receptor source for this set is a female donor with early-stage non-small cell lung cancer.

The sample holds many counts of this clonotype. The chain carries TRBV20-1 and TRBJ2-7; D might be TRBD1 (5 bases). CDR1 and CDR2 (germline): DFQATT, SNEGSKA (reference sequence). The CDR3 runs to 13 residues. V was trimmed by 6 bases and J by 3 bases, leaving 15 bases between them. CDR3 sequence: CSASNGQIYEQYF. CDR3 DNA sequence: TGCAGTGCCAGCAACGGACAAATCTACGAGCAGTACTTC.

Details on this clonotype: A much larger clone differs from this one at a single base, so this may be a read error. The conserved phenylalanine or tryptophan normally closing the CDR3 is absent here, so this likely arose from a read error. CDR3 region: CASSSQRQETQYS. The CDR3 coding sequence is TGCGCCAGCAGCTCCCAGCGCCAAGAGACCCAGTACTCC. V and J are TRBV5-1 and TRBJ2-5; no reliable D call. In germline, CDR1 is SGHRS, CDR2 YFSETQ. Trimming took off 3 bases at V and 1 base at J, with 7 bases between the two ends. There are 13 residues in the CDR3.

This clonotype came up many times. This chain connects TRBV27 to TRBJ2-5; 8 bases are shared with TRBD1. The germline gives CDR1 MNHEY, CDR2 SMNVEV (reference sequence). This CDR3 is 18 amino acids long. The V segment lost 5 bases and the J segment 1 base; nucleotides outside the gene matches: 15. The CDR3 region is CASSPYRGQGIGQETQYF. The DNA for the CDR3 is TGTGCCAGCAGTCCCTATCGAGGACAGGGAATAGGCCAAGAGACCCAGTACTTC.

Ten or more counts support this clonotype. The V gene is TRBV18, the J gene TRBJ2-5; unclear D gene. The CDR3 runs 13 residues. Per the germline V gene, CDR1 is KGHSH and CDR2 is LQKENI. Deletions cut 3 bases from V and 5 bases from J, with 10 bases between. CDR3 nucleotide sequence: TGTGCCAGCTCACCTCCGGGCCTGGAGACCCAGTACTTC. This codes for CASSPPGLETQYF. The full variable domain, rest sourced from reference TRBV18 and TRBJ2-5, is NAGVMQNPRHLVRRRGQEARLRCSPMKGHSHVYWYRQLPEEGLKFMVYLQKENIIDESGMPKERFSAEFPKEGPSILRIQQVVRGDSAAYFCASSPPGLETQYFGPGTRLLVL.

This clonotype came up many times. The chain links TRBV5-4 to TRBJ1-5, with TRBD1 matching over 9 bases. Germline lookup yields CDR1 SGHNT and CDR2 YYREEE (reference sequence). CDR3 length: 14 residues. The trim removed 2 bases at V and 5 bases at J, leaving 2 bases unmatched. CDR3 sequence (DNA): TGTGCCAGCAGCTTTGGGACAGGGCATCAGCCCCAGCATTTT. It translates to CASSFGTGHQPQHF.

This clonotype was found many times. The DNA for the CDR3 is TGTGCCATCAGTACCGGGACAGGGGGGCCCTACGAGCAGTACTTC. Protein sequence: CAISTGTGGPYEQYF. The chain couples TRBV10-3 to TRBJ2-7; 11 nucleotides match TRBD1. Trimming at V came to 5 bases and at J to 2 bases, leaving 5 bases not matched to a gene. The V gene's germline CDR1 is ENHRY and CDR2 SYGVKD. The CDR3 runs to 15 residues.

This clonotype has a count of ten or more. The V gene is TRBV18, the J gene TRBJ2-3; TRBD2 is a possible D gene (5 bases). CDR1 is KGHSH and CDR2 is LQKENI in the germline V gene. CDR3 length equals 15 residues. V lost 3 bases and J lost 2, with 12 bases in between. The CDR3 nucleotides are TGTGCCAGCTCACCCTCAGCGGCACTCACAGATACGCAGTATTTT. It encodes CASSPSAALTDTQYF. The full variable domain, its missing parts supplied by reference TRBV18 and TRBJ2-3, is NAGVMQNPRHLVRRRGQEARLRCSPMKGHSHVYWYRQLPEEGLKFMVYLQKENIIDESGMPKERFSAEFPKEGPSILRIQQVVRGDSAAYFCASSPSAALTDTQYFGPGTRLTVL.

This clonotype came up a few times. Here the CDR3 DNA reads TGCGCCAGCAGCTTGGCAGCTAGCGGGGGCTATGGGACCTACGAGCAGTACTTC. This gives the protein CASSLAASGGYGTYEQYF. The gene calls are TRBV5-1 and TRBJ2-7; TRBD2 agrees at 10 bases. Germline trimming cut 0 bases from V and 2 bases from J; bases unmatched to any gene: 11. Germline V gene data show CDR1 as SGHRS and CDR2 as YFSETQ. The CDR3 is 18 residues long.

This clonotype has just a few counts. The chain couples TRBV20-1 to TRBJ2-7; TRBD2 might be the D (7 bases). V dropped 6 bases and J dropped 2 bases, with 17 bases sitting between them. This CDR3 comprises 14 residues. Germline CDR1 is DFQATT and CDR2 is SNEGSKA (reference sequence). DNA for the CDR3: TGCAGTGCCGCCGGGGGGCGAGGGACCTACGAGCAGTACTTC. Translation: CSAAGGRGTYEQYF.

The rearrangement uses TRBV4-3 and TRBJ2-1; 7 bases are shared with TRBD2. The CDR3 is 14 residues long. Trimming at V came to 0 bases and at J to 9 bases, leaving 5 bases not matched to a gene. Germline values: CDR1 LGHNA, CDR2 YSLEER. The CDR3 protein is CASSQDSRESEQFF. The CDR3 DNA sequence: TGCGCCAGCAGCCAAGATTCGCGGGAGAGTGAGCAGTTCTTC.

At least ten counts were recorded for this clonotype. The chain employs TRBV9 and TRBJ2-3, with 9 bases aligning to TRBD2. Germline CDR1 SGDLS, CDR2 YYNGEE. The CDR3 has 15 residues. The J segment lost 2 bases and the V segment lost 7 bases, leaving 8 bases of the junction unmatched. CDR3 in DNA: TGTGCCAGCGGGAGGGCTAGCGGGATCACAGATACGCAGTATTTT. Encoded protein: CASGRASGITDTQYF.

This chain links TRBV3-1 with TRBJ2-5, with a possible D match to TRBD1 (5 bases). CDR1 and CDR2 (germline): LGHDT, YNNKEL (reference sequence). The CDR3 consists of 15 residues. The V and J ends lost 0 bases and 2 bases respectively, with 10 bases between them. The CDR3 DNA is TGTGCCAGCAGCCAAGATGGGGCAGAACAAGAGACCCAGTACTTC. This codes for CASSQDGAEQETQYF.

Ten or more counts support this clonotype. The chain couples TRBV20-1 to TRBJ2-1; the match to TRBD2 covers 13 bases. Germline V CDR1 and CDR2: DFQATT, SNEGSKA (reference sequence). The ends lost 6 bases at V and 4 bases at J; junction bases unmatched: 9. The CDR3 length is 16 residues. CDR3 loop: CSALTSGGASYNEQFF. The CDR3 nucleotides read TGCAGTGCCCTCACTAGCGGGGGGGCCTCTTACAATGAGCAGTTCTTC.

V usage is TRBV13 and J usage is TRBJ1-2; no clear D gene. Trimming stripped 0 bases from V and 4 bases from J, with 9 bases between. Germline V gene lookup returns CDR1 PRHDT and CDR2 FYEKMQ (reference sequence). The CDR3 is 14 residues long. The CDR3 is CASSLGYNPYGYTF. The CDR3 coding sequence is TGTGCCAGCAGCTTAGGATACAATCCCTATGGCTACACCTTC.

This clonotype was counted many times. The chain employs TRBV7-2 and TRBJ2-5; D call uncertain. V lost 1 base to trimming and J lost 5 bases, with 8 bases between them. Per the germline V gene, CDR1 is SGHTA and CDR2 is FQGNSA. There are 13 residues in the CDR3. The CDR3 here is CASSLVGGETQYF. The CDR3, as DNA: TGTGCCAGCAGCTTAGTAGGTGGCGAGACCCAGTACTTC. Looking up the rest from reference TRBV7-2 and TRBJ2-5 gives the full variable domain: GAGVSQSPSNKVTEKGKDVELRCDPISGHTALYWYRQSLGQGLEFLIYFQGNSAPDKSGLPSDRFSAERTGGSVSTLTIQRTQQEDSAVYLCASSLVGGETQYFGPGTRLLVL.

Only a few counts were recorded for this clonotype. The chain links TRBV29-1 to TRBJ1-1; D not certain. The germline CDR1 and CDR2 sequences are SQVTM and ANQGSEA. The CDR3 totals 13 residues. The V end lost 0 bases, the J end lost 3 bases, and 8 bases lay between the germline ends. The CDR3 DNA reads as TGCAGCGTTGAAGACGGGTTTTACACTGAAGCTTTCTTT. Protein product: CSVEDGFYTEAFF.

This clonotype was counted at least ten times. CDR3 nucleotides: TGCAGTGCTAGTTTACTAGCGGAAGCTAGCACAGATACGCAGTATTTT. It is translated as CSASLLAEASTDTQYF. The rearrangement links TRBV20-1 to TRBJ2-3, with 8 bases aligning to TRBD2. Trimming took 3 bases from V and 0 from J; bases not matched to a gene: 8. CDR1 is DFQATT and CDR2 is SNEGSKA in the germline V gene (reference sequence). The CDR3 is 16 amino acids.

This clonotype was observed many times. The chain uses TRBV29-1 and TRBJ2-7, with 8 positions matching TRBD1. J lost 11 bases, V lost 4 bases, and 10 bases had no gene match. Germline V gene sequence: CDR1 SQVTM, CDR2 ANQGSEA. This CDR3 region has 12 residues. In nucleotides, the CDR3 is TGCAGCGTTGTCGGACAGGGACCCCTGGAGTACTTC. Translated, it gives CSVVGQGPLEYF.

The table lists this clonotype with many counts. The V call is TRBV7-8, the J call TRBJ1-1; tentative D call: TRBD1 (6 bases). CDR1 is SGHVS, CDR2 FQNEAQ, per germline. The CDR3 runs 15 residues. Trimming left V 3 bases short and J 5 bases short, with 16 bases between. CDR3 residues: CASSFRRTAITEAFF. CDR3 DNA sequence: TGTGCCAGCAGCTTCCGACGGACAGCGATAACTGAAGCTTTCTTT.

Regarding this clonotype: Relative to the germline gene, one junction end is altered; a read error may explain this. The V and J genes are TRBV11-1 and TRBJ2-2; possible D gene TRBD1, 5 bases. The V gene's germline CDR1 is SGHAT and CDR2 FQDESV (reference sequence). This CDR3 is 14 amino acids long. This CDR3 reads CACSPRENTGELFF. The CDR3 nucleotides read TGTGCCTGCAGCCCCAGGGAGAACACCGGGGAGCTGTTTTTT.

This clonotype occurred many times. The CDR3 spells CASSGTSGRLAQYF. The CDR3 bases are TGCGCCAGCAGCGGGACTAGCGGGAGACTGGCGCAGTATTTT. V gene TRBV4-3 combines with J gene TRBJ2-3, with 14 bases aligning to TRBD2. The CDR3 covers 14 residues. CDR1 and CDR2 from the germline V gene are LGHNA and YSLEER. J lost 10 bases, V lost 5 bases, and 5 bases had no gene match.

The V gene is TRBV20-1, the J gene TRBJ1-6; TRBD1 matches 7 bases. After removal of 6 bases from V and 7 bases from J, the junction contained 18 bases not matched to a gene. Germline V gene data show CDR1 as DFQATT and CDR2 as SNEGSKA (reference sequence). The CDR3 runs to 17 residues. CDR3 in amino acids: CSASDLRRGQTNSPLHF. The CDR3 DNA reads TGCAGTGCCTCAGACCTTAGGAGGGGACAGACGAATTCACCCCTCCACTTT.

This clonotype was seen a handful of times. The chain carries TRBV11-2 and TRBJ1-4, with D maybe TRBD1 (5 bases). CDR1 is SGHAT, CDR2 FQNNGV, per germline. The V gene lost 5 bases and the J gene lost 10 bases, with 17 bases spanning the gap. CDR3 size: 14 residues. CDR3 loop: CASSTPGTPGKLFF. The CDR3 coding sequence is TGTGCCAGCAGCACCCCGGGGACTCCGGGAAAACTGTTTTTT.

The genes are TRBV7-9 and TRBJ2-1; 10 bases fit TRBD2. The junction had 12 bases not matched to a gene; V was cut back by 7 bases and J by 9 bases. The CDR3 has 15 residues. CDR1 SEHNR and CDR2 FQNEAQ come from the germline V gene (reference sequence). The CDR3: CASISGTSEISEQFF. CDR3 sequence (DNA): TGTGCCAGCATCTCCGGGACTAGCGAAATTAGTGAGCAGTTCTTC. Using reference TRBV7-9 and TRBJ2-1 for the parts outside the CDR3, the full variable domain is DTGVSQNPRHKITKRGQNVTFRCDPISEHNRLYWYRQTLGQGPEFLTYFQNEAQLEKSRLLSDRFSAERPKGSFSTLEIQRTEQGDSAMYLCASISGTSEISEQFFGPGTRLTVL.